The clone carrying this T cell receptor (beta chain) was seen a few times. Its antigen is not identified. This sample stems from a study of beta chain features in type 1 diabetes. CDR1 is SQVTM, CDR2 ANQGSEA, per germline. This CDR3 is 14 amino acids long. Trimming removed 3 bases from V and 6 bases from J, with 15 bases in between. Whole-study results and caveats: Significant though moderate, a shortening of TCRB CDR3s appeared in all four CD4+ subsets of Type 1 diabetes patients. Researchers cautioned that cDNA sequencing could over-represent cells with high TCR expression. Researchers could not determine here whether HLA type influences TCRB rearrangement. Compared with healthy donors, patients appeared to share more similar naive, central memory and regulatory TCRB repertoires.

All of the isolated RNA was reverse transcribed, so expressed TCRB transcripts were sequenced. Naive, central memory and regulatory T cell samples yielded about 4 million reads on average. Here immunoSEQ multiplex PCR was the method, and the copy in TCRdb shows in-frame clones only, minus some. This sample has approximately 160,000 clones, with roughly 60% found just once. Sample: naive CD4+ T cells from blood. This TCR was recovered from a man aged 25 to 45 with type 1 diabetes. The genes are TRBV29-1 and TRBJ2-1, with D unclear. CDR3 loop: CSVESRWVLNEQFF. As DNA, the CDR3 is TGCAGCGTTGAGTCCAGATGGGTTCTCAATGAGCAGTTCTTC.